The 25 T cell receptor beta chains reported below all come from one sample, sequenced in a study of post-analysis software for immune sequencing data. These receptors' targets are unknown. Overall study results and limits: There were five or six TRBV segments more frequent in patients than controls, and TRBV5-6, TRBV5-1 and TRBV20-1 were among them.

The authors incorporated unique molecular identifiers into the TCR beta cDNA libraries. TCRdb itself ran the PCR reads through MiXCR, one entry per CDR3 protein. The sample includes 450,000 to 700,000 distinct CDR3 sequences, roughly 45% of them seen just once. The specimen sequenced was blood. Receptor source: a girl aged 10 to 17 with multiple sclerosis.

A word on this clonotype: This CDR3 fails to terminate in the conserved phenylalanine or tryptophan, so it likely reflects a read error. The V call is TRBV12-3 or TRBV12-4, the J call TRBJ2-3; D gene uncertain. The CDR3 is 14 amino acids. V lost 7 bases to trimming and J lost 4 bases, with 15 bases between them. The CDR3 is CASTHNPGPDTQYS. DNA for the CDR3: TGTGCCAGCACTCACAATCCGGGCCCAGATACGCAGTATTCT.

The chain joins TRBV5-1 to TRBJ2-4, with D possibly being TRBD1 (7 bases). The J call may be in error: the DNA end matches TRBJ2-7 better. The CDR3 is 15 residues long. CDR1 is SGHRS, CDR2 YFSETQ, per germline. The CDR3 DNA is TGCGCCAGCAGCCAGAACTCCAGGGGGGTCTACGAGCAGTACTTC. It yields the protein CASSQNSRGVYEQYF.

This clonotype was found once. Since no conserved phenylalanine or tryptophan closes the CDR3, a read error is the likely cause. The chain recombines TRBV29-1 with TRBJ1-2, with D possibly TRBD1 on 6 matching bases. V was trimmed by 3 bases and J by 4 bases, leaving 9 bases between them. The CDR3 length is 12 residues. The V gene's germline CDR1 is SQVTM and CDR2 ANQGSEA. This chain's CDR3 is CSVDPRGYGYTL. CDR3 nucleotide sequence: TGCAGCGTTGATCCCAGGGGCTATGGCTACACCTTA.

The CDR3 loop is CSASSYNEQYF. The CDR3 coding sequence is TGCAGTGCTAGCTCCTACAATGAGCAGTACTTC. The chain has TRBV20-1 and TRBJ2-1, with D unclear. The DNA end favors TRBJ2-7, so the J call may be wrong. The length of the CDR3 is 11 residues. Germline V lookup: CDR1 DFQATT, CDR2 SNEGSKA (reference sequence).

This sequence joins TRBV9 and TRBJ2-1, with 10 positions matching TRBD2. V was pared by 5 bases and J by 4 bases, with 6 bases of the junction left unmatched. CDR1 and CDR2 from the germline V gene are SGDLS and YYNGEE. There are 15 residues in the CDR3. CDR3 protein: CASSAAGGQYNEQFF. CDR3 bases: TGTGCCAGCAGTGCAGCGGGGGGGCAATACAATGAGCAGTTCTTC.

In its sample, this clonotype was seen a few times. The rearrangement joins TRBV4-1 to TRBJ2-1, with TRBD2 identical over 8 bases. CDR3 length: 15 residues. Germline lookup yields CDR1 MGHRA and CDR2 YSYEKL. The V and J ends lost 1 base and 2 bases, in that order; junction bases with no gene match: 1. The CDR3 bases are TGCGCCAGCAGCCAAGTTAGCGGGACCTACAATGAGCAGTTCTTC. Protein: CASSQVSGTYNEQFF.

This clonotype was recorded a few times. The chain combines TRBV11-3 with TRBJ2-3, with TRBD1 matching over 9 bases. J was trimmed by 7 bases and V by 8 bases; bases with no gene match: 13. The CDR3 loop spans 15 amino acids. CDR1 and CDR2 from the germline V gene are SGHNT and YENEEA. CDR3 DNA sequence: TGTGCCAGCGGCCGGACGGGGACAGGGTTCAATACGCAGTATTTT. This codes for CASGRTGTGFNTQYF.

This clonotype was detected only a few times. The chain links TRBV12-5 to TRBJ2-1; D call uncertain. This CDR3 region has 12 residues. The germline V and J ends were trimmed by 4 bases and 7 bases, with 8 bases remaining between them. Germline values: CDR1 LGHNT, CDR2 FRNRAP. The CDR3 DNA reads TGTGCTAGTGGTTCCGATGGGAATGAGCAGTTCTTC. Translation: CASGSDGNEQFF.

This clonotype was observed a handful of times. The chain couples TRBV12-3 or TRBV12-4 to TRBJ1-2; the D is unclear. V dropped 3 bases and J dropped 1 base, with 18 bases sitting between them. The CDR3 has 17 residues. The CDR3 reads CASSLARSSLDNYGYTF. The DNA for the CDR3 is TGTGCCAGCAGTTTGGCCAGATCCTCACTGGATAACTATGGCTACACCTTC.

The chain employs TRBV6-2 or TRBV6-3 and TRBJ2-2, with D possibly being TRBD2 (5 bases). Germline V gene data show CDR1 as MNHEY and CDR2 as SVGEGT. V lost 6 bases and J lost 4, with 12 bases in between. CDR3 length: 14 amino acids. In nucleotides, the CDR3 is TGTGCCAGCAGCCGAGTACTAGGCACCGGGGAGCTGTTTTTT. It codes for CASSRVLGTGELFF.

This chain joins TRBV5-1 and TRBJ1-2; 12 nucleotides match TRBD1. The CDR3 totals 18 residues. Germline lookup yields CDR1 SGHRS and CDR2 YFSETQ. The junction had 10 bases not matched to a gene; V was cut back by 0 bases and J by 4 bases. CDR3 in DNA: TGCGCCAGCAGCTTGGCCTCCGGGACAGGGGGCTCGGGCTATGGCTACACCTTC. This gives the protein CASSLASGTGGSGYGYTF.

This chain joins TRBV3-1 and TRBJ2-5; TRBD2 aligns across 14 bases. The CDR3 is 16 amino acids. Germline loops: CDR1 LGHDT, CDR2 YNNKEL (reference sequence). J was trimmed by 5 bases and V by 4 bases; bases with no gene match: 6. This chain's CDR3 is CASSRGLAGVRETQYF. DNA of the CDR3: TGTGCCAGCAGCCGGGGACTAGCGGGGGTAAGGGAGACCCAGTACTTC.

This chain links TRBV4-2 with TRBJ2-1; D is ambiguous. This CDR3 region has 16 residues. V gave up 4 bases and J gave up 1 base, with 14 bases separating them. Germline V gene lookup returns CDR1 LGHNA and CDR2 YNFKEQ. The CDR3 bases are TGTGCCAGCAGCCCGACCCACAGCGTTTCCTACAATGAGCAGTTCTTC. Translation gives CASSPTHSVSYNEQFF.

The rearrangement uses TRBV29-1 and TRBJ2-7, with TRBD1 matching over 12 bases. CDR1 is SQVTM, CDR2 ANQGSEA, per germline. This CDR3 has 18 residues. V was clipped by 8 bases and J by 1 base; unmatched bases: 18. The CDR3 reads CSPTLNRDRGPPSYEQYF. CDR3 in DNA: TGCAGCCCCACCCTAAACCGGGACAGGGGGCCCCCTTCCTACGAGCAGTACTTC.

There are a few counts of this clonotype. The chain recombines TRBV12-3 or TRBV12-4 with TRBJ2-7; no definite D call. Deletions cut 4 bases from V and 5 bases from J, with 15 bases between. This CDR3 region has 14 residues. Here the CDR3 DNA reads TGTGCCAGCAGTTATTCAGGAGTCTTCAACGAGCAGTACTTC. This codes for CASSYSGVFNEQYF.

The chain combines TRBV7-2 with TRBJ2-6, with D unclear. The V end was cut by 7 bases, the J end by 3 bases, with 10 bases between. This CDR3 is built from 14 residues. The germline gives CDR1 SGHTA, CDR2 FQGNSA. CDR3 residues: CASNNVFGANVLTF. The CDR3 DNA reads as TGTGCCAGCAACAACGTCTTTGGGGCCAACGTCCTGACTTTC. The full variable domain, rest sourced from reference TRBV7-2 and TRBJ2-6, is GAGVSQSPSNKVTEKGKDVELRCDPISGHTALYWYRQSLGQGLEFLIYFQGNSAPDKSGLPSDRFSAERTGGSVSTLTIQRTQQEDSAVYLCASNNVFGANVLTFGAGSRLTVL.

For this clonotype: A junction end diverges from the germline sequence, so it may reflect a read error. The chain employs TRBV5-4 and TRBJ2-1, with 7 bases lining up with TRBD2. The CDR3 is made up of 16 amino acids. Germline CDR1 and CDR2: SGHNT and YYREEE (reference sequence). The CDR3 loop is CVSSSLAGEGRNEQFF. DNA of the CDR3: TGTGTCAGCAGCTCCCTGGCGGGAGAGGGTCGCAATGAGCAGTTCTTC. Drawing the rest from reference TRBV5-4 and TRBJ2-1, the complete variable domain is ETGVTQSPTHLIKTRGQQVTLRCSSQSGHNTVSWYQQALGQGPQFIFQYYREEENGRGNFPPRFSGLQFPNYSSELNVNALELDDSALYLCVSSSLAGEGRNEQFFGPGTRLTVL.

The chain has TRBV20-1 and TRBJ2-3; TRBD1 agrees at 12 bases. J lost 5 bases, V lost 6 bases, and 9 bases had no gene match. CDR1 DFQATT and CDR2 SNEGSKA come from the germline V gene (reference sequence). This CDR3 comprises 15 residues. CDR3 coding DNA: TGCAGTGCCGGGGGGACAGGGGGCATGGTAGATACGCAGTATTTT. Amino acid sequence: CSAGGTGGMVDTQYF.

This clonotype appeared a few times. V and J are TRBV15 and TRBJ1-1; the match to TRBD1 covers 10 bases. Germline CDR1 reads LNHNV; CDR2 reads YYDKDF (reference sequence). The CDR3 sequence is 14 residues long. V dropped 5 bases and J dropped 6; count of bases not matched to a gene: 6. For the CDR3, the DNA is TGTGCCACCAGCCCTCCCGGGACAGGGGCTGAAGCTTTCTTT. Its protein is CATSPPGTGAEAFF.

This clonotype has a single count. The V call is TRBV7-2, the J call TRBJ2-7; D unresolved. The CDR3 sequence is 14 residues long. Trimming cost V 5 bases and J 3 bases, with 14 bases left between them. Germline V gene data show CDR1 as SGHTA and CDR2 as FQGNSA. CDR3: CASSQRWASYEQYF. The CDR3 coding sequence is TGTGCCAGCAGCCAACGTTGGGCCAGCTACGAGCAGTACTTC.

In this sample, this clonotype turned up a few times. This chain uses TRBV5-1 with TRBJ2-3, with D maybe TRBD1 (6 bases). V was shortened by 5 bases and J by 0 bases, with 10 bases between the two germline ends. This CDR3 comprises 14 residues. CDR1 is SGHRS and CDR2 is YFSETQ in the germline V gene. CDR3 in amino acids: CASRGAPSTDTQYF. The CDR3 DNA reads as TGCGCCAGCAGGGGGGCCCCTAGCACAGATACGCAGTATTTT.

This chain links TRBV12-5 with TRBJ1-5, with D tentatively TRBD1 (5 bases). This CDR3 contains 20 residues. Trimming cost V 3 bases and J 0 bases, with 24 bases left between them. Germline V CDR1 and CDR2: LGHNT, FRNRAP. CDR3: CASGFGTLARDDYSNQPQHF. The CDR3, as DNA: TGTGCTAGTGGTTTTGGCACATTAGCACGGGACGATTATAGCAATCAGCCCCAGCATTTT.

This sequence joins TRBV11-3 and TRBJ2-1; a weak D match, TRBD2 (6 bases). Per the germline V gene, CDR1 is SGHNT and CDR2 is YENEEA. This CDR3 has 13 residues. V lost 8 bases to trimming and J lost 8 bases, with 16 bases between them. CDR3 in amino acids: CASVRPGEDEQFF. The CDR3 DNA reads TGTGCCAGCGTCCGGCCGGGAGAGGATGAGCAGTTCTTC.

The chain recombines TRBV30 with TRBJ2-7; the match to TRBD2 covers 7 bases. The CDR3 sequence is 12 residues long. Unmatched junction bases numbered 1, after V lost 3 bases and J lost 2 bases. The germline CDR1 and CDR2 sequences are GTSNPN and SVGIG (reference sequence). The chain's CDR3 is CAWSGGTYEQYF. The CDR3 coding sequence is TGTGCCTGGAGCGGGGGGACCTACGAGCAGTACTTC.

This clonotype was seen at least ten times. The CDR3 DNA reads as TGCAGCGTTAGGACAGGTTACAATGAGCAGTTCTTC. Amino acids: CSVRTGYNEQFF. V and J are TRBV29-1 and TRBJ2-1; 7 bases align to TRBD1. The CDR3 loop spans 12 amino acids. V was pared by 5 bases and J by 4 bases, with 2 bases of the junction left unmatched. The germline CDR1 and CDR2 sequences are SQVTM and ANQGSEA.